The present entry profiles one T cell receptor beta chain with its context. The CDR3 is 19 residues long. The V and J ends lost 4 bases and 3 bases, in that order; junction bases with no gene match: 12. In germline, CDR1 is SGHKS, CDR2 YYEKEE (reference sequence). The protocol was immunoSEQ multiplex PCR, while the TCRdb copy is restricted to in-frame clones and leaves out a portion. The repertoire holds 65,000 to 80,000 clones, with 70% to 90% as singletons. This specimen comes from a study of blood T cell repertoires in COVID-19. The clonotype was recovered from an elderly man in a cohort sampled during active COVID-19. The genes are TRBV5-5 and TRBJ2-6; 11 nucleotides agree with TRBD1. The sample comprised peripheral blood. CDR3 residues: CASSRTGTGGLYGANVLTF. The CDR3 DNA follows: TGTGCCAGCAGCAGGACCGGGACAGGGGGACTGTATGGGGCCAACGTCCTGACTTTC.